A single sample gave rise to the 8 T cell receptor beta chains below, sequenced in a study of blood T cell repertoires in COVID-19. Produced via immunoSEQ multiplex PCR; TCRdb's table is partial and in-frame only. The table includes about 15,000 clones, more than 65% detected once. Sequencing input: peripheral blood. The source of these receptors is a human donor in a cohort sampled during active COVID-19.

This chain connects TRBV29-1 to TRBJ1-1; TRBD1 is a possible D gene (5 bases). Trimming shortened V by 6 bases and J by 1 base, and 9 bases separated the two germline ends. CDR1 SQVTM and CDR2 ANQGSEA come from the germline V gene. There are 12 residues in the CDR3. DNA for the CDR3: TGCAGCGTCCAAGACAGGAACACTGAAGCTTTCTTT. It is translated as CSVQDRNTEAFF.

The chain links TRBV5-4 to TRBJ1-6; 7 nucleotides line up with TRBD1. The CDR3 contains 14 residues. From germline, CDR1 is SGHNT and CDR2 YYREEE (reference sequence). Unmatched junction bases numbered 5, after V lost 4 bases and J lost 7 bases. This CDR3 reads CASSQGQTNSPLHF. The CDR3 nucleotides read TGTGCCAGCAGCCAGGGACAGACCAATTCACCCCTCCACTTT. The full variable domain, rest sourced from reference TRBV5-4 and TRBJ1-6, is ETGVTQSPTHLIKTRGQQVTLRCSSQSGHNTVSWYQQALGQGPQFIFQYYREEENGRGNFPPRFSGLQFPNYSSELNVNALELDDSALYLCASSQGQTNSPLHFGNGTRLTVT.

The V gene is TRBV6-2 or TRBV6-3, the J gene TRBJ1-5; D gene unclear. Germline V gene lookup returns CDR1 MNHEY and CDR2 SVGEGT. The CDR3 is made up of 14 amino acids. V was clipped by 4 bases and J by 1 base, with 8 bases between them. The CDR3 here is CASSSSQSNQPQHF. CDR3 DNA: TGTGCCAGCAGTTCCTCACAGAGCAATCAGCCCCAGCATTTT.

This chain uses TRBV7-2 with TRBJ2-2, with 12 positions matching TRBD2. Trimming cost V 2 bases and J 5 bases; bases outside gene matches: 9. The CDR3 spans 18 residues. Germline V gene sequence: CDR1 SGHTA, CDR2 FQGNSA. The CDR3 bases are TGTGCCAGCAGCTTAACTAGCGGGAGGCTTCGGAGAACCGGGGAGCTGTTTTTT. This sequence encodes CASSLTSGRLRRTGELFF.

This clone was observed a few times. The CDR3 sequence: CASSLGTGAHEQYF. Here the CDR3 DNA reads TGTGCCAGCAGCTTAGGGACAGGCGCCCACGAGCAGTACTTC. This chain uses TRBV7-3 with TRBJ2-7; 8 bases agree with TRBD1. The ends lost 2 bases at V and 5 bases at J; junction bases unmatched: 5. Germline CDR1 is SGHTA and CDR2 is FQGTGA. The CDR3 is 14 residues long.

The sample holds a few counts of this clone. The chain combines TRBV27 with TRBJ2-7, with D tentatively TRBD1 (6 bases). The CDR3 sequence is 16 residues long. The germline CDR1 and CDR2 sequences are MNHEY and SMNVEV (reference sequence). The germline V and J ends were trimmed by 4 bases and 0 bases, with 16 bases remaining between them. The CDR3 bases are TGTGCCAGCAGTTCACCACGGACAGCGACCTCCTACGAGCAGTACTTC. Translation: CASSSPRTATSYEQYF.

J is TRBJ2-1 and V is TRBV6-5; D may be TRBD2 (6 bases). CDR1 and CDR2 (germline): MNHEY, SVGAGI. Trimming pared 6 bases from V and 5 bases from J, leaving 11 bases between. The CDR3 spans 13 residues. In DNA, the CDR3 is TGTGCCAGCAGGCGGGGACGCGACAATGAGCAGTTCTTC. Translation gives CASRRGRDNEQFF.

The V gene is TRBV9, the J gene TRBJ2-3, with 8 bases aligning to TRBD2. In germline, CDR1 is SGDLS, CDR2 YYNGEE. This CDR3 has 17 amino acids. V gave up 0 bases and J gave up 5 bases; unmatched junction bases: 11. The CDR3 region is CASSVAGGPVSGDTQYF. The CDR3 DNA sequence: TGTGCCAGCAGCGTAGCGGGAGGGCCCGTGAGCGGAGATACGCAGTATTTT.